This record covers a single TCR beta chain. What it binds is not known. The data derive from a study of immune evolution from preneoplasia to lung adenocarcinoma. Study overall: HLA loss of heterozygosity: approximately 7.5% AIS, more than 14% MIA, about 35% ADC, none AAH. Overall study findings and caveats: Normal lung had highest clonality; later lesions appeared denser, more diverse.

Germline CDR1 is GTSNPN and CDR2 is SVGIG (reference sequence). This CDR3 contains 16 residues. The V gene lost 3 bases and the J gene lost 6 bases, with 18 bases spanning the gap. Data came from immunoSEQ multiplex PCR; TCRdb stores just in-frame clones and leaves some out. This sample has 8,500 to 13,000 clones; approximately 80% occur once, and the top ten carry about 3.5%. The TCR originated in a person aged 65-85 years with lung adenocarcinoma. The sample was FFPE minimally invasive lung adenocarcinoma tissue. This chain uses TRBV30 with TRBJ1-6; no reliable D call. CDR3 bases: TGTGCCTGGAGCGTGAGTAGGGCTTTGGGTAATTCACCCCTCCACTTT. This gives the protein CAWSVSRALGNSPLHF.